This T cell receptor beta chain originates from a study of PD-1 blockade in classical Hodgkin lymphoma. Study results and limitations: Whoever responded completely had baseline diversity much like that seen in newly diagnosed patients. Patients excluded were those beginning nivolumab under 1 year after ASCT.

All the patients suffered relapse after autologous stem cell transplantation, and brentuximab vedotin exposure differed. Using immunoSEQ multiplex PCR, the repertoire was profiled, and TCRdb retains in-frame clones only, with some absent. The table has approximately 98,000 clones, about 88% seen once. Concerning this clone: Its matching antigen is unknown.

This receptor was taken from a human donor with classical Hodgkin lymphoma. Sequencing used peripheral blood mononuclear cells (PBMCs), obtained before the second cycle of nivolumab.

The CDR3 sequence is CASSGLISYEQYF. The DNA for the CDR3 is TGTGCCAGCAGCGGACTTATCTCCTACGAGCAGTACTTC. V is TRBV14 and J is TRBJ2-7; the D gene is possibly TRBD2 (5 bases). CDR3 length equals 13 residues. The germline V and J ends were trimmed by 5 bases and 0 bases, with 8 bases remaining between them. Germline CDR1 is SGHDN and CDR2 is FVKESK.